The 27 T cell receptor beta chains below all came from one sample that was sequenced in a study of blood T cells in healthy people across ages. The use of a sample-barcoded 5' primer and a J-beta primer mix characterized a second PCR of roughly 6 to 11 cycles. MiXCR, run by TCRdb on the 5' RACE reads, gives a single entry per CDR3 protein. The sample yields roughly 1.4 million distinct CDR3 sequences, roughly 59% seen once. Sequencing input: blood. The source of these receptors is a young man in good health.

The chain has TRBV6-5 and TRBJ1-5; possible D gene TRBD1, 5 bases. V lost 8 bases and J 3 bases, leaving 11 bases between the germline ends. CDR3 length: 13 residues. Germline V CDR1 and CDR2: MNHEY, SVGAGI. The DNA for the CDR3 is TGTGCCAGCGCAAAGGGACCCAATCAGCCCCAGCATTTT. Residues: CASAKGPNQPQHF.

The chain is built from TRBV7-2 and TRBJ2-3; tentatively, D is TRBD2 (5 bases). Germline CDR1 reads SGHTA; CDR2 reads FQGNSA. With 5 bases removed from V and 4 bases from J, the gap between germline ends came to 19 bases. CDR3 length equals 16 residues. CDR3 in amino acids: CASSLNSGVGADTQYF. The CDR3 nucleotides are TGTGCCAGCAGCCTAAATTCCGGGGTTGGTGCAGATACGCAGTATTTT. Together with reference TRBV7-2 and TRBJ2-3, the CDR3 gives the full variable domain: GAGVSQSPSNKVTEKGKDVELRCDPISGHTALYWYRQSLGQGLEFLIYFQGNSAPDKSGLPSDRFSAERTGGSVSTLTIQRTQQEDSAVYLCASSLNSGVGADTQYFGPGTRLTVL.

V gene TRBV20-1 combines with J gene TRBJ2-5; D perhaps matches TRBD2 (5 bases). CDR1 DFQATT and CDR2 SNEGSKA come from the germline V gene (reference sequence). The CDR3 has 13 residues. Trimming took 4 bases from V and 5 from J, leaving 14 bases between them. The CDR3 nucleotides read TGCAGTGCTACCGGACTGGCCGGGGAGACCCAGTACTTC. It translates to CSATGLAGETQYF.

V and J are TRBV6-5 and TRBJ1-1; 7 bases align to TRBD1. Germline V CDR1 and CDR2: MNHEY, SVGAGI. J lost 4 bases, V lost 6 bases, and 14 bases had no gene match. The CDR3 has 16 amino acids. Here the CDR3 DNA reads TGTGCCAGCAGCTCCGCTATCGGACCAGGGGGCACTGAAGCTTTCTTT. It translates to CASSSAIGPGGTEAFF.

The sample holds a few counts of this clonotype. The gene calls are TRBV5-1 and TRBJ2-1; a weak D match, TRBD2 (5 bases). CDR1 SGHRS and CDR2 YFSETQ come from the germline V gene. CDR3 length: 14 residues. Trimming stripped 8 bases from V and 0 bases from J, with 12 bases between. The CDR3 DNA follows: TGCGCCAGGAGCGAGGCGGGCTCCTACAATGAGCAGTTCTTC. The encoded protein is CARSEAGSYNEQFF.

The CDR3 here is CASSVEARGLQYF. The CDR3 DNA is TGTGCCAGCAGCGTAGAGGCCAGGGGCCTTCAGTACTTC. The V and J genes are TRBV9 and TRBJ2-4; weak D call: TRBD1 (6 bases). Germline assignment: CDR1 SGDLS and CDR2 YYNGEE. V dropped 0 bases and J dropped 11 bases, with 12 bases sitting between them. This CDR3 spans 13 amino acids.

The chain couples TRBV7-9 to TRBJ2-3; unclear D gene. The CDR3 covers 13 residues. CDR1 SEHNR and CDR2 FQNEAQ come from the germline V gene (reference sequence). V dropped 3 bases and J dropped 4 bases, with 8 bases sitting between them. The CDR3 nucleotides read TGTGCCAGCAGCTTCGTCCCAGCAGATACGCAGTATTTT. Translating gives CASSFVPADTQYF.

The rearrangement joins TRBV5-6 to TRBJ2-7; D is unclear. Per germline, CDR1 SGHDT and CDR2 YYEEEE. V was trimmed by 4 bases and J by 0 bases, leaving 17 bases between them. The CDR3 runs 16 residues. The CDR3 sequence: CASSTTAKRPSYEQYF. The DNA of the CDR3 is TGTGCCAGCAGCACCACCGCCAAAAGACCCTCCTACGAGCAGTACTTC. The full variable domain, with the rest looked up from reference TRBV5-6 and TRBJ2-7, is DAGVTQSPTHLIKTRGQQVTLRCSPKSGHDTVSWYQQALGQGPQFIFQYYEEEERQRGNFPDRFSGHQFPNYSSELNVNALLLGDSALYLCASSTTAKRPSYEQYFGPGTRLTVT.

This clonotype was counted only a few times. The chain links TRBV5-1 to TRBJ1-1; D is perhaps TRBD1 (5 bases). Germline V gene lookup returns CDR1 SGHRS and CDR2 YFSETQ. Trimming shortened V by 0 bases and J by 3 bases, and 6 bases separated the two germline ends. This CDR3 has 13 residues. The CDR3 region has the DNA TGCGCCAGCAGCTTGGCAGGGTACACTGAAGCTTTCTTT. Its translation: CASSLAGYTEAFF. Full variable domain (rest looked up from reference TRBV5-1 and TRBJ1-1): KAGVTQTPRYLIKTRGQQVTLSCSPISGHRSVSWYQQTPGQGLQFLFEYFSETQRNKGNFPGRFSGRQFSNSRSEMNVSTLELGDSALYLCASSLAGYTEAFFGQGTRLTVV.

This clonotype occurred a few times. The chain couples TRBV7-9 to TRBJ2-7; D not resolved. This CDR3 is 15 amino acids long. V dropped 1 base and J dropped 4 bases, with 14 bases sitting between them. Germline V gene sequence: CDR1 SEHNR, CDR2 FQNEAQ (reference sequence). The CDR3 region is CASSLGGRSTYEQYF. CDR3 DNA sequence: TGTGCCAGCAGCTTAGGCGGTAGATCCACATACGAGCAGTACTTC.

The CDR3 loop reads CASSSGRFSNEQFF. CDR3 bases: TGCGCCAGCAGCTCGGGCAGGTTTTCTAATGAGCAGTTCTTC. The J gene is TRBJ2-1, the V gene TRBV5-1; D is uncertain. Germline V gene lookup returns CDR1 SGHRS and CDR2 YFSETQ. The CDR3 is 14 residues long. Trimming removed 3 bases at V and 7 bases at J, with 14 bases between.

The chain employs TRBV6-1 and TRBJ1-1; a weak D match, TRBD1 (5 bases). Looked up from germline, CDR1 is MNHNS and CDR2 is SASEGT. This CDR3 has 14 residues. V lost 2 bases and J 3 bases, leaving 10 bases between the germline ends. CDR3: CASSESWGDTEAFF. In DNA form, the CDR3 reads TGTGCCAGCAGTGAATCTTGGGGGGACACTGAAGCTTTCTTT.

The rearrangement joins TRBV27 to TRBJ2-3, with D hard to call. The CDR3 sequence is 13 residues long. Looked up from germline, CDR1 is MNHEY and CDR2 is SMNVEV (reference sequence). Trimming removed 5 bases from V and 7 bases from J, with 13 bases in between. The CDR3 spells CASSMDGPNTQYF. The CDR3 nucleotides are TGTGCCAGCAGTATGGACGGCCCCAATACGCAGTATTTT.

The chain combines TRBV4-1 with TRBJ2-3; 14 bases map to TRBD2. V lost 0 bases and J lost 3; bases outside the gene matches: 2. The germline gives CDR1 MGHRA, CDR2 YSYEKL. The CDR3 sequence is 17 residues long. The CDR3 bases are TGCGCCAGCAGCCAAGAGGGACTAGCGGGGGATACAGATACGCAGTATTTT. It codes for CASSQEGLAGDTDTQYF.

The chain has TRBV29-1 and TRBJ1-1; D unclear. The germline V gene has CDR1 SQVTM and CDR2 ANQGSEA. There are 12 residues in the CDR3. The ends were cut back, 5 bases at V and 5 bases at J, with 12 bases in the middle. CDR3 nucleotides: TGCAGCGTTCTTAGTGGTTCGACTGAAGCTTTCTTT. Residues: CSVLSGSTEAFF. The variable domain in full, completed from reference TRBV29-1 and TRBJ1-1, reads SAVISQKPSRDICQRGTSLTIQCQVDSQVTMMFWYRQQPGQSLTLIATANQGSEATYESGFVIDKFPISRPNLTFSTLTVSNMSPEDSSIYLCSVLSGSTEAFFGQGTRLTVV.

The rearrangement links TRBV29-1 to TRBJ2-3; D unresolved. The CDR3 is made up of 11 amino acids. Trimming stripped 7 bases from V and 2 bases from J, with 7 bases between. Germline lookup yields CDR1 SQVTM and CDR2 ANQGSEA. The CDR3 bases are TGCAGCGCGCAGGCCACAGATACGCAGTATTTT. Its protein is CSAQATDTQYF.

Written as DNA, the CDR3 is TGCAGTGCAAAGGGACTAGCGGGCTCCTACGAGCAGTACTTC. Its translation is CSAKGLAGSYEQYF. This chain links TRBV20-1 with TRBJ2-7, with 12 bases lining up with TRBD2. The CDR3 contains 14 residues. Germline CDR1 reads DFQATT; CDR2 reads SNEGSKA (reference sequence). Trimming cost V 6 bases and J 0 bases; bases outside gene matches: 3.

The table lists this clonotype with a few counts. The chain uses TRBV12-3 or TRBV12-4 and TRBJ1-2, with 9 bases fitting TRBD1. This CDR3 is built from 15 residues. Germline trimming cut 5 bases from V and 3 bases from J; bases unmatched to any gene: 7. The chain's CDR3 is CASSPTGGAHYGYTF. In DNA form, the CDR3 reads TGTGCCAGCAGTCCCACAGGGGGCGCACACTATGGCTACACCTTC.

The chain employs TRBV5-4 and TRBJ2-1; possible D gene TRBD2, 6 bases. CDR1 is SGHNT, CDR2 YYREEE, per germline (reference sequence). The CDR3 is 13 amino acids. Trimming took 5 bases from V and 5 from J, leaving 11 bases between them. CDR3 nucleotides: TGTGCCAGCAGTGGACTAAACGACAATGAGCAGTTCTTC. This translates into CASSGLNDNEQFF.

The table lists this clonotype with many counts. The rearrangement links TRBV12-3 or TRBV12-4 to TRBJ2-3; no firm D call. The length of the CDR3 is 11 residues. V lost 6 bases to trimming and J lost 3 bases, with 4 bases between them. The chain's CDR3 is CASSPTDTQYF. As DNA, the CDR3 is TGTGCCAGCAGCCCTACAGATACGCAGTATTTT.

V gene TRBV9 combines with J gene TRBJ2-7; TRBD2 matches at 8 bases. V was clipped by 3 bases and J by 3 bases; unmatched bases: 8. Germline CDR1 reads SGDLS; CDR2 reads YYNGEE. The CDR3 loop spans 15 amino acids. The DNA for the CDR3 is TGTGCCAGCAGCGACCGACTAGCGCCCTTCTACGAGCAGTACTTC. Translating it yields CASSDRLAPFYEQYF.

CDR3 coding DNA: TGTGCCAGCAGTGAATGTCGGAGTTGTGGCGCCGGGGAGCTGTTTTTT. Amino acid sequence: CASSECRSCGAGELFF. The rearrangement links TRBV25-1 to TRBJ2-2; D is unclear. The CDR3 sequence is 16 residues long. Germline V CDR1 and CDR2: MGHDK, SYGVNS. With 1 base removed from V and 6 bases from J, the gap between germline ends came to 15 bases.

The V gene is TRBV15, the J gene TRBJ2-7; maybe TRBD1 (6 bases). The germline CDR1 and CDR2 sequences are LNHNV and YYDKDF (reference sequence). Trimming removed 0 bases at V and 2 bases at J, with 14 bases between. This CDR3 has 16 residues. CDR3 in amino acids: CATSRDGGTSTYEQYF. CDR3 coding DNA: TGTGCCACCAGCAGAGATGGGGGCACTTCGACCTACGAGCAGTACTTC.

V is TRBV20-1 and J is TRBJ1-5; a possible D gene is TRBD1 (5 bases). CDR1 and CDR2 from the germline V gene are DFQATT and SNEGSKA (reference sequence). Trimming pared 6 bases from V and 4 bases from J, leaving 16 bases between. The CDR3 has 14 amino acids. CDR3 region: CSALTVGGNQPQHF. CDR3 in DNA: TGCAGTGCCCTCACTGTGGGGGGAAATCAGCCCCAGCATTTT.

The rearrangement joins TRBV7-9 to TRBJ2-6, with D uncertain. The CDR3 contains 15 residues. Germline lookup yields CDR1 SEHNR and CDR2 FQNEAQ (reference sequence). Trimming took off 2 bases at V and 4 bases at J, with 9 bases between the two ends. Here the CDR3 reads CASSLIGDGANVLTF. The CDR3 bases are TGTGCCAGCAGCTTAATTGGTGACGGGGCCAACGTCCTGACTTTC.

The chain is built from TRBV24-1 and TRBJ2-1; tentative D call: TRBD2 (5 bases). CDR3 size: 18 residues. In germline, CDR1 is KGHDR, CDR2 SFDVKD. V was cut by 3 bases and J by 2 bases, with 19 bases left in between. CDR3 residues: CATSDRWATVGTYNEQFF. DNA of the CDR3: TGTGCCACCAGTGATCGGTGGGCAACTGTCGGGACCTACAATGAGCAGTTCTTC.

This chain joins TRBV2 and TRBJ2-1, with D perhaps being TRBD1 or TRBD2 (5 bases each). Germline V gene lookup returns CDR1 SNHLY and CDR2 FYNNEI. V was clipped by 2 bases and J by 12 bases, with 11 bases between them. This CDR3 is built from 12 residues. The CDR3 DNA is TGTGCCAGCAGTGAACCCGGGGACGCGCAGTTCTTC. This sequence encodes CASSEPGDAQFF.